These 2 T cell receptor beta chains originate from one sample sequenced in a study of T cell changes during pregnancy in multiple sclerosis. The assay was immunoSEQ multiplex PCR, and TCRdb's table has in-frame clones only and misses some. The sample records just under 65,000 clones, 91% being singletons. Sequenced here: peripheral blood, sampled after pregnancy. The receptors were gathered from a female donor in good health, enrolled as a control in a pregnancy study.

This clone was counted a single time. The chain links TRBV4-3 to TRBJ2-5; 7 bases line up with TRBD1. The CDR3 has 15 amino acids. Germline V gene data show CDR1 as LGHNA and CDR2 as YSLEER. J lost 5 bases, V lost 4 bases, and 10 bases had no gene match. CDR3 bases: TGCGCCAGCAGCCGAGACAGGGTTGGTAGCGAGACCCAGTACTTC. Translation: CASSRDRVGSETQYF.

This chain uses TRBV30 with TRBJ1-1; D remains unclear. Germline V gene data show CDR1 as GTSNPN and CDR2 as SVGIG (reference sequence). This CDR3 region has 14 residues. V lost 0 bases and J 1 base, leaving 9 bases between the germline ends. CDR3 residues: CAWSVPYGNTEAFF. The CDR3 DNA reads TGTGCCTGGAGTGTACCGTACGGGAACACTGAAGCTTTCTTT.